Following are 25 T cell receptor beta chains from one sample sequenced in a study of regulatory T cells in long-lasting Graves disease. Sample time point: newly diagnosed GD, antithyroid drugs for less than 3 months. Preparation of the TCR library used RNA extracted from PBMCs. Libraries of TCR beta came from iRepertoire HTBI primers plus Arm-PCR of CDR3 regions. TCRdb called the multiplex PCR reads again in MiXCR, with one record for every CDR3 protein. The data contain roughly 400,000 distinct CDR3 sequences, roughly 17% of them singletons. The same data also went into a second study, on T cells in Graves' hyperthyroidism and ophthalmopathy.

The sample in question was peripheral blood mononuclear cells (PBMCs), obtained at new diagnosis, from a patient treated with antithyroid drugs. The receptors were sampled from a young woman with Graves disease.

This clonotype was counted ten times or more. This chain links TRBV30 with TRBJ1-2, with D perhaps TRBD1 (6 bases). V gave up 7 bases and J gave up 2 bases, with 20 bases separating them. The V gene's germline CDR1 is GTSNPN and CDR2 SVGIG (reference sequence). The CDR3 contains 15 residues. CDR3 residues: CAYRRPGGANYGYTF. CDR3 coding DNA: TGTGCCTACCGCAGACCCGGGGGCGCAAACTATGGCTACACCTTC.

This clonotype occurred a few times. The chain uses TRBV19 and TRBJ1-1; 8 bases align to TRBD1. V gave up 1 base and J gave up 1 base; unmatched junction bases: 2. The CDR3 spans 15 residues. Germline assignment: CDR1 LNHDA and CDR2 SQIVND (reference sequence). CDR3 amino acids: CASSIVGTGNTEAFF. The DNA of the CDR3 is TGTGCCAGTAGTATAGTCGGGACAGGGAACACTGAAGCTTTCTTT.

This clonotype occurred many times. The chain couples TRBV6-1 to TRBJ2-7, with 10 bases aligning to TRBD1. The CDR3 has 17 amino acids. J lost 2 bases, V lost 8 bases, and 15 bases had no gene match. Germline V gene lookup returns CDR1 MNHNS and CDR2 SASEGT. CDR3 bases: TGTGCCAGCGCTCCGGGACAGGGGTGGGTAGCGGCCTACGAGCAGTACTTC. Protein: CASAPGQGWVAAYEQYF.

The sample holds many counts of this clonotype. This chain uses TRBV20-1 with TRBJ2-3; D remains ambiguous. The CDR3 totals 19 residues. Deletions cut 0 bases from V and 2 bases from J, with 24 bases between. Germline V gene sequence: CDR1 DFQATT, CDR2 SNEGSKA (reference sequence). CDR3 DNA: TGCAGTGCTAGAGATTCAGAGCGTATAGCTCCGCACCCCACAGATACGCAGTATTTT. Protein product: CSARDSERIAPHPTDTQYF.

This clonotype was observed at least ten times. The J gene is TRBJ2-3, the V gene TRBV20-1; 10 positions match TRBD2. The CDR3 consists of 16 residues. With 2 bases clipped from V and 0 bases from J, the junction kept 5 bases outside the gene matches. The germline gives CDR1 DFQATT, CDR2 SNEGSKA (reference sequence). CDR3 in DNA: TGCAGTGCTAGACCCCCTAGCGGGAGCAGCACAGATACGCAGTATTTT. Its protein product is CSARPPSGSSTDTQYF.

V usage is TRBV7-2 and J usage is TRBJ2-3, with TRBD2 identical over 8 bases. The V and J ends lost 2 bases and 2 bases, in that order; junction bases with no gene match: 21. Germline values: CDR1 SGHTA, CDR2 FQGNSA. The CDR3 has 21 residues. In DNA form, the CDR3 reads TGTGCCAGCAGCTTACCATATACCTTCGAGCGGGAGTTGGGGGACACAGATACGCAGTATTTT. Translation gives CASSLPYTFERELGDTDTQYF. The full variable domain, its missing parts supplied by reference TRBV7-2 and TRBJ2-3, is GAGVSQSPSNKVTEKGKDVELRCDPISGHTALYWYRQSLGQGLEFLIYFQGNSAPDKSGLPSDRFSAERTGGSVSTLTIQRTQQEDSAVYLCASSLPYTFERELGDTDTQYFGPGTRLTVL.

This clonotype has just a few counts. The rearrangement links TRBV14 to TRBJ2-1, with D uncertain. The V and J ends lost 3 bases and 3 bases respectively, with 9 bases between them. CDR3 length: 14 amino acids. Germline V CDR1 and CDR2: SGHDN, FVKESK. CDR3 nucleotide sequence: TGTGCCAGCAGCCAGATCCCCCGCTACAATGAGCAGTTCTTC. Its translation is CASSQIPRYNEQFF.

This clonotype was seen a few times. The chain is built from TRBV20-1 and TRBJ2-7; D ambiguous. Trimming removed 3 bases from V and 2 bases from J, with 20 bases in between. This CDR3 contains 16 residues. The V gene's germline CDR1 is DFQATT and CDR2 SNEGSKA (reference sequence). CDR3 sequence reads: CSARPEPDNPAYEQYF. The CDR3 DNA follows: TGCAGTGCTAGGCCTGAACCAGACAACCCCGCCTACGAGCAGTACTTC.

This clonotype was observed at least ten times. The J gene is TRBJ1-6, the V gene TRBV12-3 or TRBV12-4; D remains unclear. The CDR3 totals 13 residues. Trimming removed 6 bases from V and 11 bases from J, with 14 bases in between. The CDR3 loop reads CASSPQLGAPLHF. The DNA for the CDR3 is TGTGCCAGCAGCCCACAGCTTGGGGCACCCCTCCACTTT.

There are many counts of this clonotype. J is TRBJ2-5 and V is TRBV11-2; D may be TRBD1 (6 bases). Germline CDR1 reads SGHAT; CDR2 reads FQNNGV. CDR3 length equals 17 residues. Between the trimmed V and J ends, which lost 1 base and 1 base, there was a span of 16 bases. The CDR3 DNA reads as TGTGCCAGCAGCTTAGGAGGGGCAGGGGCAATCCAAGAGACCCAGTACTTC. This codes for CASSLGGAGAIQETQYF. The full variable domain, in which reference TRBV11-2 and TRBJ2-5 provide the parts outside the CDR3, is EAGVAQSPRYKIIEKRQSVAFWCNPISGHATLYWYQQILGQGPKLLIQFQNNGVVDDSQLPKDRFSAERLKGVDSTLKIQPAKLEDSAVYLCASSLGGAGAIQETQYFGPGTRLLVL.

This clonotype has ten or more counts. At one end the junction does not follow the germline gene, possibly because of a read error. V usage is TRBV3-1 and J usage is TRBJ2-7, with D possibly being TRBD1 (6 bases). This CDR3 spans 12 amino acids. Per germline, CDR1 LGHDT and CDR2 YNNKEL (reference sequence). CDR3 region: CASTQGGYEQYF. CDR3 nucleotides: TGTGCCAGCACCCAAGGGGGCTACGAGCAGTACTTC.

This chain links TRBV6-5 with TRBJ2-7, with D tentatively TRBD1 (6 bases). The V end was cut by 0 bases, the J end by 1 base, with 7 bases between. Germline values: CDR1 MNHEY, CDR2 SVGAGI. The CDR3 has 14 amino acids. Written as DNA, the CDR3 is TGTGCCAGCAGTTACTCCGGACAGTCCTACGAGCAGTACTTC. This encodes CASSYSGQSYEQYF.

This clonotype was observed many times. The chain combines TRBV13 with TRBJ1-2; 11 nucleotides line up with TRBD1. This CDR3 comprises 14 residues. V lost 3 bases, J lost 5 bases, and 2 bases stayed unmatched. CDR1 is PRHDT, CDR2 FYEKMQ, per germline (reference sequence). DNA for the CDR3: TGTGCCAGCAGCTTGGGACAGGGGGTATATGGCTACACCTTC. It specifies CASSLGQGVYGYTF.

This clonotype was observed at least ten times. This chain connects TRBV3-1 to TRBJ2-1, with 11 bases matching TRBD1. Germline V CDR1 and CDR2: LGHDT, YNNKEL (reference sequence). J lost 6 bases, V lost 2 bases, and 6 bases had no gene match. The CDR3 covers 16 residues. CDR3 region: CASSQTSGTGGNEQFF. DNA for the CDR3: TGTGCCAGCAGCCAAACCAGTGGGACAGGGGGCAATGAGCAGTTCTTC.

This clonotype was recorded a few times. The V call is TRBV7-3, the J call TRBJ1-1; D perhaps matches TRBD1 (5 bases). The germline gives CDR1 SGHTA, CDR2 FQGTGA. This CDR3 has 17 amino acids. Trimming shortened V by 1 base and J by 2 bases, and 17 bases separated the two germline ends. CDR3 nucleotides: TGTGCCAGCAGCTTAAACCCTAGTTTCAGGGCCAACACTGAAGCTTTCTTT. Translation gives CASSLNPSFRANTEAFF.

This clonotype has only a few counts. The chain has TRBV7-9 and TRBJ2-7; D is possibly TRBD1 (5 bases). Trimming cost V 5 bases and J 3 bases, with 11 bases left between them. The V gene's germline CDR1 is SEHNR and CDR2 FQNEAQ (reference sequence). The CDR3 is 13 amino acids. The CDR3 DNA reads as TGTGCCAGCAGCGAAGGACAAATCTACGAGCAGTACTTC. Translation: CASSEGQIYEQYF.

This clonotype was seen many times. The V and J genes are TRBV6-2 or TRBV6-3 and TRBJ2-1; D remains ambiguous. The CDR3 length is 15 residues. The germline gives CDR1 MNHEY, CDR2 SVGEGT. Trimming removed 7 bases at V and 1 base at J, with 14 bases between. The CDR3, as DNA: TGTGCCAGCAAAACCACAGATCCATCCTACAATGAGCAGTTCTTC. This sequence encodes CASKTTDPSYNEQFF.

The rearrangement joins TRBV20-1 to TRBJ2-3; 7 nucleotides match TRBD1. J was trimmed by 2 bases and V by 5 bases; bases with no gene match: 13. This CDR3 spans 16 amino acids. CDR1 is DFQATT, CDR2 SNEGSKA, per germline (reference sequence). CDR3 residues: CSARRLGTVVTDTQYF. In nucleotides, the CDR3 is TGCAGTGCTCGACGTCTTGGGACAGTCGTCACAGATACGCAGTATTTT.

This clonotype was picked up a small number of times. The gene calls are TRBV19 and TRBJ1-4; D is undetermined. Per the germline V gene, CDR1 is LNHDA and CDR2 is SQIVND (reference sequence). The CDR3 is 14 residues long. Trimming stripped 4 bases from V and 3 bases from J, with 9 bases between. CDR3 bases: TGTGCCAGTAGTACCCCGGGTTCTAATGAAAAACTGTTTTTT. It is translated as CASSTPGSNEKLFF.

This clonotype was observed at least ten times. V gene TRBV19 combines with J gene TRBJ2-3; 13 positions match TRBD2. Unmatched junction bases numbered 4, after V lost 10 bases and J lost 3 bases. Germline lookup yields CDR1 LNHDA and CDR2 SQIVND (reference sequence). The CDR3 contains 14 residues. CDR3 region: CATRTSGSTDTQYF. CDR3 nucleotides: TGTGCCACCCGGACTAGCGGGAGTACAGATACGCAGTATTTT.

The chain joins TRBV2 to TRBJ2-7, with TRBD1 matching 10 bases. Germline V gene data show CDR1 as SNHLY and CDR2 as FYNNEI. The CDR3 is 15 residues long. V shed 5 bases and J 3 bases; nucleotides not matched to a gene: 7. CDR3 bases: TGTGCCAGCAGTATAGCCGGGACAGGGGACTACGAGCAGTACTTC. Protein product: CASSIAGTGDYEQYF. Full variable domain (outside the CDR3, taken from reference TRBV2 and TRBJ2-7): EPEVTQTPSHQVTQMGQEVILRCVPISNHLYFYWYRQILGQKVEFLVSFYNNEISEKSEIFDDQFSVERPDGSNFTLKIRSTKLEDSAMYFCASSIAGTGDYEQYFGPGTRLTVT.

This clonotype was found many times. The rearrangement uses TRBV6-1 and TRBJ2-7; TRBD1 matches at 9 bases. CDR1 and CDR2 from the germline V gene are MNHNS and SASEGT. The CDR3 is made up of 13 amino acids. Trimming removed 7 bases from V and 3 bases from J; junction bases left unmatched: 4. The CDR3 here is CASKLGQGYEQYF. The DNA of the CDR3 is TGTGCCAGCAAATTGGGACAGGGCTACGAGCAGTACTTC.

This clonotype was counted at least ten times. The chain uses TRBV7-2 and TRBJ2-3; D is uncertain. This CDR3 comprises 14 residues. CDR1 and CDR2 from the germline V gene are SGHTA and FQGNSA. Trimming shortened V by 1 base and J by 5 bases, and 10 bases separated the two germline ends. DNA of the CDR3: TGTGCCAGCAGCTTAGATGGAATTGGAGATACGCAGTATTTT. This encodes CASSLDGIGDTQYF. The full variable domain, its missing parts supplied by reference TRBV7-2 and TRBJ2-3, is GAGVSQSPSNKVTEKGKDVELRCDPISGHTALYWYRQSLGQGLEFLIYFQGNSAPDKSGLPSDRFSAERTGGSVSTLTIQRTQQEDSAVYLCASSLDGIGDTQYFGPGTRLTVL.

This clonotype has more than one count but fewer than ten. V is TRBV20-1 and J is TRBJ2-4; TRBD2 matches 9 bases. Trimming took 0 bases from V and 4 from J; bases not matched to a gene: 10. The CDR3 runs to 17 residues. Germline CDR1 reads DFQATT; CDR2 reads SNEGSKA (reference sequence). CDR3 nucleotide sequence: TGCAGTGCTAGAGATTTGGCCCCGGCGGGAGGGAAAAACATTCAGTACTTC. This gives the protein CSARDLAPAGGKNIQYF.

In this sample, this clonotype turned up many times. The chain employs TRBV29-1 and TRBJ2-1; weak D call: TRBD2 (7 bases). Between the trimmed V and J ends, which lost 8 bases and 4 bases, there was a span of 21 bases. The CDR3 sequence is 15 residues long. Germline CDR1 SQVTM, CDR2 ANQGSEA. The CDR3 sequence: CSLWGGLAVYNEQFF. The CDR3 region has the DNA TGCAGCCTCTGGGGGGGCCTAGCAGTTTACAATGAGCAGTTCTTC.